One sample yielded the 2 T cell receptor beta chains listed below, sequenced in a study of T-cell memory formation after mild COVID-19. TCRdb re-called the 5' RACE reads with MiXCR, one entry per CDR3 protein. The table shows some 120,000 distinct CDR3 sequences, with 16% occurring only once. Input material: PBMCs or a T cell subset sorted from them (not recorded which). The receptor source for this set is an adult woman who had mild COVID-19 (a few samples of this study predate the infection). Cell type and time point are not known.

A remark on this clonotype: An end of the junction differs from the germline gene, which may be a read error. The chain has TRBV7-6 and TRBJ2-2; 13 positions agree with TRBD2. CDR1 and CDR2 (germline): SGHVS, FNYEAQ. This CDR3 has 21 amino acids. For the CDR3, the DNA is TGTGCCAGCATCTTACCCCTCCGAGGACTAGCGGGAGTGAGGAACACCGGGGAGCTGTTTTTT. Protein product: CASILPLRGLAGVRNTGELFF. The variable domain in full, completed from reference TRBV7-6 and TRBJ2-2, reads GAGVSQSPRYKVTKRGQDVALRCDPISGHVSLYWYRQALGQGPEFLTYFNYEAQQDKSGLPNDRFSAERPEGSISTLTIQRTEQRDSAMYRCASILPLRGLAGVRNTGELFFGEGSRLTVL.

The rearrangement joins TRBV7-9 to TRBJ1-1; TRBD1 matches 10 bases. The CDR3 runs 14 residues. CDR1 is SEHNR, CDR2 FQNEAQ, per germline (reference sequence). Trimming removed 4 bases from V and 7 bases from J; junction bases left unmatched: 6. The CDR3 nucleotides read TGTGCCAGCAGCTACTCGACAGGGGGCCTTGAAGCTTTCTTT. The encoded protein is CASSYSTGGLEAFF.